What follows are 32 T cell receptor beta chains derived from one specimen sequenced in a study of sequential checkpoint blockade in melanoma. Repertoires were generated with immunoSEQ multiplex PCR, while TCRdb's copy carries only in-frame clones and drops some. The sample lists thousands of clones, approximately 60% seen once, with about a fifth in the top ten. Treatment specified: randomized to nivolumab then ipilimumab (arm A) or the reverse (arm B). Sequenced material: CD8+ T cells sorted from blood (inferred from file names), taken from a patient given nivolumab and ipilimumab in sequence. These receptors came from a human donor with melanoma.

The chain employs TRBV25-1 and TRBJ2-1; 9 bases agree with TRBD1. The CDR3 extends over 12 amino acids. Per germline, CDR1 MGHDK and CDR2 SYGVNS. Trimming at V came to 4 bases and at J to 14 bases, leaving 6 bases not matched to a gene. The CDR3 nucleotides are TGTGCCAGCAGTGGGCACAGGGGGCCGGAGTTCTTC. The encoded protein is CASSGHRGPEFF.

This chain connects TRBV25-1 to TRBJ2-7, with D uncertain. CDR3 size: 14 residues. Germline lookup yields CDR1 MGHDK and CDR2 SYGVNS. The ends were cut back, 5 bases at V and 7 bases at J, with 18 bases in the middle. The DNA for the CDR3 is TGTGCCAGCAGTTTGGGCTCTTCCCCTAAGGAGCAGTACTTC. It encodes CASSLGSSPKEQYF.

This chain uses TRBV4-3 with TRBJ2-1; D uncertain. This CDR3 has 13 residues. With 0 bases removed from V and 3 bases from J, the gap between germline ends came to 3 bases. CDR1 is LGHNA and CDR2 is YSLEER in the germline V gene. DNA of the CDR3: TGCGCCAGCAGCCAAGACAGCTACAATGAGCAGTTCTTC. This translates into CASSQDSYNEQFF.

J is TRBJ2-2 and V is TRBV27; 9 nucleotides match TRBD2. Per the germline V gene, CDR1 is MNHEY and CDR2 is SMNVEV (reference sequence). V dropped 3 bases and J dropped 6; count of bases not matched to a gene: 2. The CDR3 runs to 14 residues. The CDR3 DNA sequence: TGTGCCAGCAGTTTTCTAGCGGGATCCGGGGAGCTGTTTTTT. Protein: CASSFLAGSGELFF.

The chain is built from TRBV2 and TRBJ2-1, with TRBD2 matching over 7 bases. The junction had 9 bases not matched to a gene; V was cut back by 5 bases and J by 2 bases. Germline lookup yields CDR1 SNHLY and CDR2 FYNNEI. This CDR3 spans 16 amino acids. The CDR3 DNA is TGTGCCAGCAGTACCCCGCCTAGCGGACCCTACAATGAGCAGTTCTTC. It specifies CASSTPPSGPYNEQFF.

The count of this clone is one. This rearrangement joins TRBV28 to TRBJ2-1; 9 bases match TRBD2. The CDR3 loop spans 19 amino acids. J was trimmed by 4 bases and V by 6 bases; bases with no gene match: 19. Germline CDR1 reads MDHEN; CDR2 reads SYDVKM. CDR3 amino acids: CASSVGLAGVGYPYNEQFF. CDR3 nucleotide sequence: TGTGCCAGCAGCGTGGGGTTAGCGGGAGTGGGCTACCCGTACAATGAGCAGTTCTTC. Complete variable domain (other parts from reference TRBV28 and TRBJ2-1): DVKVTQSSRYLVKRTGEKVFLECVQDMDHENMFWYRQDPGLGLRLIYFSYDVKMKEKGDIPEGYSVSREKKERFSLILESASTNQTSMYLCASSVGLAGVGYPYNEQFFGPGTRLTVL.

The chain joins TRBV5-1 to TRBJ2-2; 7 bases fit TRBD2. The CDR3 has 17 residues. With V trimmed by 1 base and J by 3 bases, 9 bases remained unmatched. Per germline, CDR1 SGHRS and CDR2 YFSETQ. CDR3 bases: TGCGCCAGCAGCTTGTTAGGAGCGGGATTTGACACCGGGGAGCTGTTTTTT. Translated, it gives CASSLLGAGFDTGELFF.

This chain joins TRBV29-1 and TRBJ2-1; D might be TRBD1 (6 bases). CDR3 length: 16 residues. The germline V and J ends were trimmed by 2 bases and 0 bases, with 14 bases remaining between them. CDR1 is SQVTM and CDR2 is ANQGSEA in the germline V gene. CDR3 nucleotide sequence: TGCAGCGTTGAAATTTTCGGGGACACCTCCTACAATGAGCAGTTCTTC. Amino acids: CSVEIFGDTSYNEQFF.

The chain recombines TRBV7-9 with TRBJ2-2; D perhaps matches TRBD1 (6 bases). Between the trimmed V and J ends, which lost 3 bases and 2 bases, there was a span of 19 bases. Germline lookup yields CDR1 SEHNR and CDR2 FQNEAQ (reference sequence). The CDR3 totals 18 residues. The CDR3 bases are TGTGCCAGCAGCTTTCCTTCGACTAACAGGGAAAACACCGGGGAGCTGTTTTTT. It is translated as CASSFPSTNRENTGELFF.

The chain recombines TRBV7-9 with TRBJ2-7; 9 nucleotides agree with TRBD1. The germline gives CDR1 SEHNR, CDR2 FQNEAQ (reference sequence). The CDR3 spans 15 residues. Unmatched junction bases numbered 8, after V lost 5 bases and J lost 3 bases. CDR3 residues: CASSPPGQGYYEQYF. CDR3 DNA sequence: TGTGCCAGCAGCCCCCCCGGACAGGGGTACTACGAGCAGTACTTC.

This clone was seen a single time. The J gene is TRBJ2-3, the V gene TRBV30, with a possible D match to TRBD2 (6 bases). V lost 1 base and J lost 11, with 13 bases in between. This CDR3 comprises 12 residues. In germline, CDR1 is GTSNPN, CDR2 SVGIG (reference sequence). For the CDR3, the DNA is TGTGCCTGGAGTGACGGGACTTACGAGCAGTATTTT. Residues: CAWSDGTYEQYF.

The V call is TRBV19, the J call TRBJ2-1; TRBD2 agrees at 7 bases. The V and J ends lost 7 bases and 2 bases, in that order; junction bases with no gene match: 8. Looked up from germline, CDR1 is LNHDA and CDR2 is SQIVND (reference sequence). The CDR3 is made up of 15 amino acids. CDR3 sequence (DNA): TGTGCCAGTACCCTACGGGGGGAAGCCTACAATGAGCAGTTCTTC. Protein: CASTLRGEAYNEQFF.

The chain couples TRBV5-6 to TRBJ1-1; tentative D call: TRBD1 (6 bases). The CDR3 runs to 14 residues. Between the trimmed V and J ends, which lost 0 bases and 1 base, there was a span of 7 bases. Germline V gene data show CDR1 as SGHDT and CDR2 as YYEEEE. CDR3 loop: CASSLVRGNTEAFF. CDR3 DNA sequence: TGTGCCAGCAGCTTGGTCAGGGGGAACACTGAAGCTTTCTTT.

CDR3 nucleotides: TGTGCCTGGAGTGTATTGACTAGCAATGAGCAGTTCTTC. Its protein product is CAWSVLTSNEQFF. V usage is TRBV30 and J usage is TRBJ2-1; D is possibly TRBD2 (6 bases). Germline V gene lookup returns CDR1 GTSNPN and CDR2 SVGIG (reference sequence). V lost 0 bases and J lost 6, with 9 bases in between. This CDR3 is built from 13 residues.

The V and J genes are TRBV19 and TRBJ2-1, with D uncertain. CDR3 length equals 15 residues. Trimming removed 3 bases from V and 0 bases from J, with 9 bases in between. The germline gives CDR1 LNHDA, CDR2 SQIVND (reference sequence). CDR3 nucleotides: TGTGCCAGTAGTATGAGAGCCTACTCCTACAATGAGCAGTTCTTC. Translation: CASSMRAYSYNEQFF. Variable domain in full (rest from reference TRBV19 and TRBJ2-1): DGGITQSPKYLFRKEGQNVTLSCEQNLNHDAMYWYRQDPGQGLRLIYYSQIVNDFQKGDIAEGYSVSREKKESFPLTVTSAQKNPTAFYLCASSMRAYSYNEQFFGPGTRLTVL.

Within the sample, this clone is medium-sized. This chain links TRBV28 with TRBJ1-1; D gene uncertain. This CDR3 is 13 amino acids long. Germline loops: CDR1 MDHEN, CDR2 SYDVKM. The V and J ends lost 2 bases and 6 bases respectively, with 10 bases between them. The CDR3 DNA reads TGTGCCAGCAGTTTAGGCGGTGATCCTGAAGCTTTCTTT. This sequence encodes CASSLGGDPEAFF.

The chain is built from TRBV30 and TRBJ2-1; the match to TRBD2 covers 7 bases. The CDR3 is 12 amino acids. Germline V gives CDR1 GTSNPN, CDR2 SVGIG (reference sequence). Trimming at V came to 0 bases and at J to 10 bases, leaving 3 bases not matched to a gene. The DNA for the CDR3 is TGTGCCTGGAGTGTACTTAGCGGGGAGCAGTTCTTC. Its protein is CAWSVLSGEQFF.

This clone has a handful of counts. The CDR3, as DNA: TGCGCCAGCAGCCAAGATGGCCAGCGCGAGCAGTACTTC. Amino acid sequence: CASSQDGQREQYF. This chain joins TRBV4-1 and TRBJ2-7; no firm D call. Trimming pared 0 bases from V and 6 bases from J, leaving 9 bases between. Germline V gives CDR1 MGHRA, CDR2 YSYEKL. CDR3 length equals 13 residues.

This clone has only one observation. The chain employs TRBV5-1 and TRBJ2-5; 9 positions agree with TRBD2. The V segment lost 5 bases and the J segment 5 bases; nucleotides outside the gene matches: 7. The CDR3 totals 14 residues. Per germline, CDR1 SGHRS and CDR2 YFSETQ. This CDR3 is CASRRGRALETQYF. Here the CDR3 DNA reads TGCGCCAGCAGGCGCGGGAGGGCCTTGGAGACCCAGTACTTC. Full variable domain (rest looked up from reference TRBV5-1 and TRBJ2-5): KAGVTQTPRYLIKTRGQQVTLSCSPISGHRSVSWYQQTPGQGLQFLFEYFSETQRNKGNFPGRFSGRQFSNSRSEMNVSTLELGDSALYLCASRRGRALETQYFGPGTRLLVL.

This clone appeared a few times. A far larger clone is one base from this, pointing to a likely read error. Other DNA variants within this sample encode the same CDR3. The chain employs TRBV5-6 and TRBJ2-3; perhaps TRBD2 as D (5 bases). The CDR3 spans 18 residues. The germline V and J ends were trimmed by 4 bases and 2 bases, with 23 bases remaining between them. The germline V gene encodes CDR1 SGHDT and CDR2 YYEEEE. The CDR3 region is CASSLYPSWLAVTDTQYF. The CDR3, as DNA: TGTGCCAGCAGCCTTTACCCGTCCTGGCTAGCCGTCACAGATACGCAGTATTTT.

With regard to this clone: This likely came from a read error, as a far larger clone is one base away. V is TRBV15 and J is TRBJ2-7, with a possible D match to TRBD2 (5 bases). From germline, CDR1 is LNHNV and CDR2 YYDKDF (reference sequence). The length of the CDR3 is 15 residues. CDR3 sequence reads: CATSRDASIAYDQYF. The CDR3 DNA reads TGTGCCACCAGCAGAGATGCTAGCATCGCATACGACCAGTACTTC.

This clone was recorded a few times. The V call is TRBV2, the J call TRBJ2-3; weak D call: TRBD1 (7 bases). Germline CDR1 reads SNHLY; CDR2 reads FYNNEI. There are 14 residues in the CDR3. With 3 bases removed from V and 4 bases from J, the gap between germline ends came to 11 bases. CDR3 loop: CASSEQGEADTQYF. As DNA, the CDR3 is TGTGCCAGCAGTGAGCAGGGGGAGGCAGATACGCAGTATTTT.

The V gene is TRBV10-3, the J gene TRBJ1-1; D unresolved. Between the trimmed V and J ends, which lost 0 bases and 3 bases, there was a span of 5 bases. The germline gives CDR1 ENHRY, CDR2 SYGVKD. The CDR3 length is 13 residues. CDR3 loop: CAISESRDTEAFF. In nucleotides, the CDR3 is TGTGCCATCAGTGAGTCGAGGGACACTGAAGCTTTCTTT.

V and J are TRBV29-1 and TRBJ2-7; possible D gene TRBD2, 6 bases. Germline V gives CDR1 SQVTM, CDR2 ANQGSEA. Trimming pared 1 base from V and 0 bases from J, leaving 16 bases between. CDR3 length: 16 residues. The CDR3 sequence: CSVEASPSASSYEQYF. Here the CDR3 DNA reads TGCAGCGTTGAAGCCAGCCCTAGCGCAAGCTCCTACGAGCAGTACTTC.

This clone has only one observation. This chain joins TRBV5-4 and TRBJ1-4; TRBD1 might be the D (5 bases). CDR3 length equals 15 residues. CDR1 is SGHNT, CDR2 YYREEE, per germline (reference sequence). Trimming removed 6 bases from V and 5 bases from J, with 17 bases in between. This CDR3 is CASTLWGVGNEKLFF. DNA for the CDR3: TGTGCCAGCACCCTTTGGGGGGTCGGGAATGAAAAACTGTTTTTT.

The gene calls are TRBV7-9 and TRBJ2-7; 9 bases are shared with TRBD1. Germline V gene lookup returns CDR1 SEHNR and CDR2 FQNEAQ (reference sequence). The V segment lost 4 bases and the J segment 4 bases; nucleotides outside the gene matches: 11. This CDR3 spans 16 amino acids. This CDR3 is CASSSTQAGQGYEQYF. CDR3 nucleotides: TGTGCCAGCAGCTCGACCCAAGCTGGACAGGGGTACGAGCAGTACTTC.

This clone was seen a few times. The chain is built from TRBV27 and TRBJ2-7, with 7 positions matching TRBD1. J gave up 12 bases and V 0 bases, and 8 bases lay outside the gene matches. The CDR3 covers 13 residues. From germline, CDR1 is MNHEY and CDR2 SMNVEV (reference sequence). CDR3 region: CASSLSIGGGWYF. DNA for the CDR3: TGTGCCAGCAGTTTATCGATAGGGGGCGGGTGGTACTTC.

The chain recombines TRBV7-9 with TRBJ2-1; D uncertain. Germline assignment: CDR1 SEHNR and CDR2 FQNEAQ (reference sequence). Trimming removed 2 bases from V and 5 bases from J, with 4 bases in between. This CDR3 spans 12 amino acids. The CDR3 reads CASSLLDNEQFF. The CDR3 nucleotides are TGTGCCAGCAGCTTATTAGACAATGAGCAGTTCTTC.

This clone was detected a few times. The CDR3 here is CASSETGLSSYEQYF. The CDR3 nucleotides read TGTGCCAGCAGCGAGACAGGGTTGAGCTCCTACGAGCAGTACTTC. The chain employs TRBV7-2 and TRBJ2-7; TRBD1 matches at 7 bases. V lost 5 bases, J lost 0 bases, and 7 bases stayed unmatched. Germline CDR1 SGHTA, CDR2 FQGNSA. This CDR3 is 15 amino acids long.

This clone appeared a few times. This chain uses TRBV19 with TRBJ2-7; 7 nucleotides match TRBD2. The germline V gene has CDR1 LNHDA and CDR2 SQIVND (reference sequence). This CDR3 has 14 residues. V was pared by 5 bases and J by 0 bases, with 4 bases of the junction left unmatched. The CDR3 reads CASSPRGSSYEQYF. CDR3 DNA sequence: TGTGCCAGTAGTCCTCGCGGGAGCTCCTACGAGCAGTACTTC.

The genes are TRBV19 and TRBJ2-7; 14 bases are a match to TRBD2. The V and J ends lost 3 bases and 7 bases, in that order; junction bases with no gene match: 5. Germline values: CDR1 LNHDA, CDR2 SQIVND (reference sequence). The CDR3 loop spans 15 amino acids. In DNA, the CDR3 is TGTGCCAGTAGTATCGGGGGACTAGCGGGAGCAGAGCAGTACTTC. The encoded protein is CASSIGGLAGAEQYF.

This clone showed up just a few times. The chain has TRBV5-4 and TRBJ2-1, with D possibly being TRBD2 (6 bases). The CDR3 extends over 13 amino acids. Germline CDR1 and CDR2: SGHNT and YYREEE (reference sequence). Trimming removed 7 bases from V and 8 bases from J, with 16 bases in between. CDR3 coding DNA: TGTGCCAGCGAGGTCGGAGGGATGGATGAGCAGTTCTTC. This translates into CASEVGGMDEQFF.